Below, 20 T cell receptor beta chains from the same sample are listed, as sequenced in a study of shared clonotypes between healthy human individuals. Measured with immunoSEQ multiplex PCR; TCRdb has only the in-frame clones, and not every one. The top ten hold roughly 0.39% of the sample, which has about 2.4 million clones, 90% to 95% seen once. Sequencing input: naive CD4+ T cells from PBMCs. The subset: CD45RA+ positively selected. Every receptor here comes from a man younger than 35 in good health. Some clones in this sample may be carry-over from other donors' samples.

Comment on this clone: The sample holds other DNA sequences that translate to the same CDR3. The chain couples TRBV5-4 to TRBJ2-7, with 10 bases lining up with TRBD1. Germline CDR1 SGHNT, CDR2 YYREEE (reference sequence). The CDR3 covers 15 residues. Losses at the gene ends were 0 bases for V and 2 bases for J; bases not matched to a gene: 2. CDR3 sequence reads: CASSLDGTGAYEQYF. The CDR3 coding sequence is TGTGCCAGCAGCTTGGACGGGACAGGGGCCTACGAGCAGTACTTC.

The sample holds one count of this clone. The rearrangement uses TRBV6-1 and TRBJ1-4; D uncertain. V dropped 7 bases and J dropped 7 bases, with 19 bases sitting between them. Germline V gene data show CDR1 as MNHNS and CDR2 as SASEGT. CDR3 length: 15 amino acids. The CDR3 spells CASNKFTALGEKLFF. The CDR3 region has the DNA TGTGCCAGCAACAAATTTACAGCACTCGGTGAAAAACTGTTTTTT.

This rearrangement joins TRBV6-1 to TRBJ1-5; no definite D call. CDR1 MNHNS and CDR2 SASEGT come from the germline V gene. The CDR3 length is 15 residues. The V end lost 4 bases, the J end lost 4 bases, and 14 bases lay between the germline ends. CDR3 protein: CASSASEWPNQPQHF. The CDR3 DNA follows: TGTGCCAGCAGTGCGTCAGAGTGGCCTAATCAGCCCCAGCATTTT.

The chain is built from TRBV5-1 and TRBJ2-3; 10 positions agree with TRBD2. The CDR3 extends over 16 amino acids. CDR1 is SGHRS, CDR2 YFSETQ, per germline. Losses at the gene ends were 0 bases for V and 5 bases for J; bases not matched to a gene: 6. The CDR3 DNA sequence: TGCGCCAGCAGCTTGGCCTCTAGCGGGGGTCTAGATACGCAGTATTTT. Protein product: CASSLASSGGLDTQYF.

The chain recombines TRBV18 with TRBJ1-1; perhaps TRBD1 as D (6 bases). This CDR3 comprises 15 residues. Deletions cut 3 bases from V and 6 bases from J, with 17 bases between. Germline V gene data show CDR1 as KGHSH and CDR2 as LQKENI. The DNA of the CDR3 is TGTGCCAGCTCACCTATGGACAGTAGGTTCTCTGAAGCTTTCTTT. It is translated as CASSPMDSRFSEAFF.

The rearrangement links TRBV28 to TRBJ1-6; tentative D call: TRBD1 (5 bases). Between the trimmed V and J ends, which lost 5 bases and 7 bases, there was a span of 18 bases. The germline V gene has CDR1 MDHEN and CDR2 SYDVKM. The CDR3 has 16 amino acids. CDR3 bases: TGTGCCAGCAGTCCTACTTGGGACCCCCCCAATTCACCCCTCCACTTT. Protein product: CASSPTWDPPNSPLHF.

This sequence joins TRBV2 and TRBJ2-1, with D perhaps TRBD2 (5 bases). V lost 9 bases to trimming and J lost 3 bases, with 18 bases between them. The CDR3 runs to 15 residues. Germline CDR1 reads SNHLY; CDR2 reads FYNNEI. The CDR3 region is CARPRGGPGYNEQFF. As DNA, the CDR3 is TGTGCCAGGCCTCGTGGCGGGCCGGGCTACAATGAGCAGTTCTTC.

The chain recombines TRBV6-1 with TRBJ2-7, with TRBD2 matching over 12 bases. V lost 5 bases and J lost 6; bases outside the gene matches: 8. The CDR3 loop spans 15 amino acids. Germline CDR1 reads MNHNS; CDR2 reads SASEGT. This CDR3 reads CASSSRLAGDGEQYF. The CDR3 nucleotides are TGTGCCAGCAGTTCCCGACTAGCGGGAGATGGCGAGCAGTACTTC.

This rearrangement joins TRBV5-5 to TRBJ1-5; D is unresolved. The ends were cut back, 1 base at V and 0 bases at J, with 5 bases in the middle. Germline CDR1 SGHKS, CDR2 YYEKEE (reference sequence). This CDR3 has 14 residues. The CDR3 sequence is CASSLWDSNQPQHF. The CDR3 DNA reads TGTGCCAGCAGCTTGTGGGATAGCAATCAGCCCCAGCATTTT.

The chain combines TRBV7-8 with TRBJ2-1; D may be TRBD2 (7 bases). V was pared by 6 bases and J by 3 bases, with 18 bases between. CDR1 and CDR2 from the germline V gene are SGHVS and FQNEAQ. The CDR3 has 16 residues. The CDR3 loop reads CASRGEAGANYNEQFF. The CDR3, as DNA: TGTGCCAGCAGGGGAGAGGCGGGGGCCAACTACAATGAGCAGTTCTTC.

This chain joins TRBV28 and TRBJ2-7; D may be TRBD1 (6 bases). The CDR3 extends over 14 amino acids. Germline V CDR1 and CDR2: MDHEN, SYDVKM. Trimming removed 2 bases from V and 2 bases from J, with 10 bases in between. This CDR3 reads CASSLAPGAYEQYF. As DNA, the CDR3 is TGTGCCAGCAGTTTAGCCCCAGGGGCCTACGAGCAGTACTTC.

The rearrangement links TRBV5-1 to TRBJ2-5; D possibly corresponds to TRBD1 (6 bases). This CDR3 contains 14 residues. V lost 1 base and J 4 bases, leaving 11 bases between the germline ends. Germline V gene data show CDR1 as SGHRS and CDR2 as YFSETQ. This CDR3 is CASSLIQGRETQYF. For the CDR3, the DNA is TGCGCCAGCAGCTTGATACAGGGTAGAGAGACCCAGTACTTC. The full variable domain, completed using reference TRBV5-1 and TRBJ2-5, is KAGVTQTPRYLIKTRGQQVTLSCSPISGHRSVSWYQQTPGQGLQFLFEYFSETQRNKGNFPGRFSGRQFSNSRSEMNVSTLELGDSALYLCASSLIQGRETQYFGPGTRLLVL.

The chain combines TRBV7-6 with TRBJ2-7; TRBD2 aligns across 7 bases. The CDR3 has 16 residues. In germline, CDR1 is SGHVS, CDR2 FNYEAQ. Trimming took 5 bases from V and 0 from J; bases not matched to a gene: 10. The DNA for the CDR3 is TGTGCCAGCAGCACCCGGGGGAGGGAAAGCTCCTACGAGCAGTACTTC. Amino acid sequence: CASSTRGRESSYEQYF.

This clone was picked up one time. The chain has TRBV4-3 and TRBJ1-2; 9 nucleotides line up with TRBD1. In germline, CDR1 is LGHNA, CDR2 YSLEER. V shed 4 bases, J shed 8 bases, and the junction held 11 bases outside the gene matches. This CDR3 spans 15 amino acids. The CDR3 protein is CASSPHKRQGEGYTF. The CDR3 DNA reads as TGCGCCAGCAGCCCCCACAAGAGACAGGGGGAAGGCTACACCTTC.

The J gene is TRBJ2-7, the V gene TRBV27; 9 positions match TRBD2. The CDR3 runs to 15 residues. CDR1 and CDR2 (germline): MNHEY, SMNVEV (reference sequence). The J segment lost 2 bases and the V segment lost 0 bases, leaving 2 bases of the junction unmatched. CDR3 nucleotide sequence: TGTGCCAGCAGTTTATCGACTAGCGGAACCTACGAGCAGTACTTC. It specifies CASSLSTSGTYEQYF.

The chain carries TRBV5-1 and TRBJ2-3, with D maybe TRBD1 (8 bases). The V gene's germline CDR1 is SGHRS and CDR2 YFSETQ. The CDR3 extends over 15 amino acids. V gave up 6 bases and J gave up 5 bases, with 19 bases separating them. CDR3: CASTGQGGTGDTQYF. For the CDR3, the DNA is TGCGCCAGCACTGGTCAGGGGGGGACAGGAGATACGCAGTATTTT.

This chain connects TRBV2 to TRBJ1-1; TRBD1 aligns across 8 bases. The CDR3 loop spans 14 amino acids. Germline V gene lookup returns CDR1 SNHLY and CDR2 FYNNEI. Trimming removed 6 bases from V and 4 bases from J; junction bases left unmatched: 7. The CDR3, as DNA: TGTGCCAGCAGCTACCGGACAGGGTTCACTGAAGCTTTCTTT. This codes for CASSYRTGFTEAFF. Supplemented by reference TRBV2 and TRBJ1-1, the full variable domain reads EPEVTQTPSHQVTQMGQEVILRCVPISNHLYFYWYRQILGQKVEFLVSFYNNEISEKSEIFDDQFSVERPDGSNFTLKIRSTKLEDSAMYFCASSYRTGFTEAFFGQGTRLTVV.

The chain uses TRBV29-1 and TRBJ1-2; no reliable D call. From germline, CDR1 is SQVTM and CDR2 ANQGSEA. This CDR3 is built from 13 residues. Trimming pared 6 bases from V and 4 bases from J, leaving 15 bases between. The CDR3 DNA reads TGCAGCGTCGGGATTAGTATTGGCTATGGCTACACCTTC. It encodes CSVGISIGYGYTF.

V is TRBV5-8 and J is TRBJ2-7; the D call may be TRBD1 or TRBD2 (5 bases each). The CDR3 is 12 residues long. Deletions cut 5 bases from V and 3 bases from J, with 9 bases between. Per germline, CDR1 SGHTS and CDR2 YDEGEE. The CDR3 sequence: CASSRDGYEQYF. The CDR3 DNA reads TGTGCCAGCAGTCGGGACGGCTACGAGCAGTACTTC.

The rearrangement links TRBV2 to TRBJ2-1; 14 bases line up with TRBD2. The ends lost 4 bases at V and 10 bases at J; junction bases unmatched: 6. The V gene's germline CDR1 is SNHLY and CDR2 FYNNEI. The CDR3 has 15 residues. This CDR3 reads CASSVGLAGEGEQFF. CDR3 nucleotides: TGTGCCAGCAGTGTGGGACTAGCGGGAGAAGGGGAGCAGTTCTTC.